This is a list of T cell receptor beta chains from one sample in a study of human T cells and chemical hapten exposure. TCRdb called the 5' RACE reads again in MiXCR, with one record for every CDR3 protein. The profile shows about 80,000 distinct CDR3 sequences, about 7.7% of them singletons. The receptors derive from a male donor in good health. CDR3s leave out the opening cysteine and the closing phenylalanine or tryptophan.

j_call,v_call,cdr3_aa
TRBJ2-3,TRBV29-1,SVEGDTQY
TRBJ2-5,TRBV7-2,ASSLSQRARETQY
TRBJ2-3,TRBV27,ASSFSGGAIDTQY
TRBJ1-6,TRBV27,ASRGQGFWNSPLH
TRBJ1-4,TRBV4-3,ASSQDRTLPTEKLF
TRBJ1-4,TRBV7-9,ASSSGDRRHNEKLF
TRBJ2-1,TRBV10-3,AIRQPTGPSYNEQF
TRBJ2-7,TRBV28,ASIPKAGGTYEQY
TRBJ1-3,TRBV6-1,ASSALTGFSGNTIY
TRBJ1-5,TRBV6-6,ASSYSGQGGQPQH
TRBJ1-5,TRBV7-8,ASSLAPRDRELYSNQPQH
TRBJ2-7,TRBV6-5,ASSSIAGGGSYEQY
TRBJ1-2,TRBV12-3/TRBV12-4,ATAPGSNYGYT
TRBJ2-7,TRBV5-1,ASSLGKRLAPSYEQY
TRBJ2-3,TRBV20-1,SALTSGRAVDTQY
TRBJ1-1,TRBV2,ASSVGKTGNNMNTEAF
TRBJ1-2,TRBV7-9,ASSLGGVEGYT
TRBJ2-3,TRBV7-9,ASSPPMGAGDTQY
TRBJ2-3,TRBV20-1,SAEGTGDLYTQY
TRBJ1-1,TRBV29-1,SVLMNTEAF
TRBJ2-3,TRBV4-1,ASSHSSGPKDTQY
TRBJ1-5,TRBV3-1,ASSQGPRNQPQH
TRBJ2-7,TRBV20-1,SAPTSGSTRYEQY
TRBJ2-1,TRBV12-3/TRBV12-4,ASSLDGPEQF
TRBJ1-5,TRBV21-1,ASRAGRCNQPQH
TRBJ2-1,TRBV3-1,ASSQDSSGGNEQF
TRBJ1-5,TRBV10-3,AISESGNQPQH
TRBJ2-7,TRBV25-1,ASSEGYEQY
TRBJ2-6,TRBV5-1,ASSLGDFSGANVLT